This paragraph covers one TCR beta chain sequence. This clonotype was detected many times. What this receptor recognizes is not known. Base qualities are not provided; no much larger clone lies one nucleotide away. This sample was taken from a study of T cell repertoires in cytomegalovirus infection (dated by TCRdb to 2018 to 2020). Concerning the study at large: Donor HLA type was relevant to the analysis, as public TCR beta signatures indicated carriage of CMV infection together with the matching HLA type. General findings and caveats noted by the study authors: The ex vivo response was dominated by HLA-C-restricted CMV-specific TCR beta clonotypes, which also provided the single most frequent clonotype in two of eight donors. In both this cohort and an independent roughly 350-donor cohort, the cumulative frequency of public TCR beta family members distinguished carriers of CMV infection plus the relevant HLA type.

These reads were obtained on an Illumina HiSeq 1500. Using fastp trimming at Q25 and MiXCR clonotype assembly, TCRdb reanalyzed the public sequencing data and kept in-frame beta chains. Each entry merges the rows of one CDR3 protein and shows their most common DNA and genes. Counted in this sample were some 600,000 distinct CDR3 sequences; about 24% of them appeared once. Around 7.6% of the sample goes to the ten largest clones. Via the germline V gene, CDR1 is MNHNS and CDR2 SASEGT. V is cut back by 5 bases and J by 5 bases, with 8 bases in the junction unmatched. The CDR3 measures 14 amino acids from cysteine to phenylalanine. The kept DNA is CDR3 alone, 42 bases in frame from the first base.

This receptor was taken from a human donor in good health (CMV status not recorded). Some clones in this sample may be carry-over from other donors' samples. Recombination joined TRBV6-1 with TRBJ2-5; 7 bases in between match TRBD1. Sequencing used CD8+ T cells from PBMCs. The DNA reads TGTGCCAGCAGTCCATTGACAGGGTCGGAGACCCAGTACTTC. Translated, this gives CASSPLTGSETQYF.